This TCR beta chain emerged from a study of shared clonotypes between healthy human individuals. Study background: The study used three CD4 naive, three CD4 memory, two CD8 naive and one CD8 memory plate per donor.

This clone was seen just once. The antigen remains unidentified. Naive CD8 cells lacked CD45RO, underwent positive selection for CCR7 and left out terminally differentiated effector memory CD45RA+ cells. Each sample came from a Caucasian adult donor living in Nashville, Tennessee. Germline V gives CDR1 MNHEY, CDR2 SVGAGI. The CDR3 consists of 14 residues. Trimming cost V 2 bases and J 8 bases, with 12 bases left between them. The table came from immunoSEQ multiplex PCR; TCRdb's copy has only in-frame clones and leaves some out. The sample has roughly 550,000 clones; just under 97% are singletons. Study findings and constraints: Donor scarcity curtailed the genetic and exposure-history diversity represented herein.

The chain has TRBV6-5 and TRBJ2-2; D is ambiguous. This clonotype originated in a young woman in good health. Source material: naive CD8+ T cells sorted from blood. The CDR3 reads CASSYEAAAGELFF. The CDR3 nucleotides read TGTGCCAGCAGTTACGAAGCCGCAGCTGGGGAGCTGTTTTTT.